This TCR beta chain originates from a study of OX40 agonist ivuxolimab in advanced cancers. Study details: Three dose-escalation patients had partial responses: one with hepatocellular carcinoma and two with cutaneous melanoma.

About this clone: Its antigen is currently unknown.

Notes on the study in general: Not determined was the antigen specificity of the expanded peripheral T cells.

The junction had 11 bases not matched to a gene; V was cut back by 4 bases and J by 5 bases. The germline gives CDR1 LGHNA, CDR2 YNFKEQ. The CDR3 extends over 16 amino acids. TCRdb's copy holds only in-frame clones and misses some; the assay was immunoSEQ multiplex PCR. The table includes some 67,000 clones, 85% detected once. At baseline, cycle 4 day 1, and cycle 7 day 1, blood was sampled. The receptor was isolated from an adult with an advanced solid tumor such as melanoma, head and neck, liver or kidney cancer. The V call is TRBV4-2, the J call TRBJ2-3; TRBD1 agrees at 8 bases. The sample was CD4+ or CD8+ T cells sorted from blood, taken in a trial of the OX40 agonist ivuxolimab. In DNA, the CDR3 is TGTGCCAGCAGCCCTTTAGGGGCAGGGGGCCAAGATACGCAGTATTTT. Translated, it gives CASSPLGAGGQDTQYF.